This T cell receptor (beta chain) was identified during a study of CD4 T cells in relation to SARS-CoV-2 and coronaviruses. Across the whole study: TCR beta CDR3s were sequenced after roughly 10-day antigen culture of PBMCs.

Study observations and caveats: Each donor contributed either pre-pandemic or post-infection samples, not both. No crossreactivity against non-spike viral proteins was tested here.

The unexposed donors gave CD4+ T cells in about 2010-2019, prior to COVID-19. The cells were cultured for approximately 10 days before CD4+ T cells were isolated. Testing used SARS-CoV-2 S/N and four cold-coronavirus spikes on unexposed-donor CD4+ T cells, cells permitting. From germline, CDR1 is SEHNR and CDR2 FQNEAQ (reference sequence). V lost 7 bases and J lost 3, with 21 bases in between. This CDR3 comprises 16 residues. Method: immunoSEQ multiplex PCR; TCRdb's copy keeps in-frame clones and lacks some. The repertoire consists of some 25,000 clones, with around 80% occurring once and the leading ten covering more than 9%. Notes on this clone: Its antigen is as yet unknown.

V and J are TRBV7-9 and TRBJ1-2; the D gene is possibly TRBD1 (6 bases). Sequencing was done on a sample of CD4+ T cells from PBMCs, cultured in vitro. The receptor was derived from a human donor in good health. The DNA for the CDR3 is TGTGCCAGCACCTATCGTCCCCGGACAGAGGACTATGGCTACACCTTC. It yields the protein CASTYRPRTEDYGYTF. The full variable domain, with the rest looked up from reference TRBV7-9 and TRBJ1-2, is DTGVSQNPRHKITKRGQNVTFRCDPISEHNRLYWYRQTLGQGPEFLTYFQNEAQLEKSRLLSDRFSAERPKGSFSTLEIQRTEQGDSAMYLCASTYRPRTEDYGYTFGSGTRLTVV.